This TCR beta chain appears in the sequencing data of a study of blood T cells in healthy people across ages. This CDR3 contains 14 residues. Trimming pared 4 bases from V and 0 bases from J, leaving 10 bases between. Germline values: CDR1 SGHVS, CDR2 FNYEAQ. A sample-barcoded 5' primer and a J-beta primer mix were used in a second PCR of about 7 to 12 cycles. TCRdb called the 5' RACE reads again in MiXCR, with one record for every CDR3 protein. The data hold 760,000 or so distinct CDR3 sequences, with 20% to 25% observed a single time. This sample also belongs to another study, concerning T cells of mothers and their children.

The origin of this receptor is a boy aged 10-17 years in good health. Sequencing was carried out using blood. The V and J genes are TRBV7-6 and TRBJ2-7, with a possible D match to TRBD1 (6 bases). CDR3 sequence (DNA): TGTGCCAGCAGCTCATGGACAGACTCCTACGAGCAGTACTTC. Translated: CASSSWTDSYEQYF.